The T cell receptor (beta chain) under discussion was sequenced for a study of T cells in localized non-small cell lung cancer. Overall study results and limits: Exceeding tumor, uninvolved adjacent lung had the highest T cell clonality. In the blood, greater T cell density corresponded to longer overall survival. Of the top 100 tumor clones, median roughly 60 were in adjacent lung, approximately 28 among its top 100. Because researchers sequenced only one region of the tumor, heterogeneity is still possible.

Sequencing was performed with immunoSEQ multiplex PCR; in TCRdb, only in-frame clones are kept and a portion is missing. The profile shows around 16,000 clones, 70% to 90% of them singletons. Points on this clone: The antigen remains unidentified.

This TCR was sampled from a male donor older than 55 with stage I lung adenocarcinoma. This specimen was peripheral blood, taken before any cancer treatment.

The CDR3 DNA is TGTGCCAGCAGTTTTGCCCCGCAATCTTTCTACGAGCAGTACTTC. It specifies CASSFAPQSFYEQYF. This rearrangement joins TRBV27 to TRBJ2-7, with D unclear. The length of the CDR3 is 15 residues. The V gene lost 3 bases and the J gene lost 3 bases, with 15 bases spanning the gap. Looked up from germline, CDR1 is MNHEY and CDR2 is SMNVEV (reference sequence).